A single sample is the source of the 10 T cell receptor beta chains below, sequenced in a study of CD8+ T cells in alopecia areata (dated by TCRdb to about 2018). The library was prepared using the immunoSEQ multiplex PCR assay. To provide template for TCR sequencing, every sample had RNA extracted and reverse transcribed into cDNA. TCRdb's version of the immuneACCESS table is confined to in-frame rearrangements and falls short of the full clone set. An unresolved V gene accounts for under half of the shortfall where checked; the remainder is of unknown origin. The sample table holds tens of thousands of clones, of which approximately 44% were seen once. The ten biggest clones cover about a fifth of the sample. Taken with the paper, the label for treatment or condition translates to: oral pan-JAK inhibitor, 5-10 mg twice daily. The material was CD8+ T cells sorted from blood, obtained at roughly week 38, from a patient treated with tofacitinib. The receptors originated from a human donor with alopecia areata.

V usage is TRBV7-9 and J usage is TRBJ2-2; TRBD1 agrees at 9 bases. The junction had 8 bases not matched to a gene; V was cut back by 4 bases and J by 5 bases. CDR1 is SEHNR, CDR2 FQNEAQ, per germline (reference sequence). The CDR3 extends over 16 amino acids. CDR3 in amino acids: CASSSLGQGGTGELFF. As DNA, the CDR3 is TGTGCCAGCAGCTCGCTGGGACAGGGAGGTACCGGGGAGCTGTTTTTT. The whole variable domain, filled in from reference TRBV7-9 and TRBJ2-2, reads DTGVSQNPRHKITKRGQNVTFRCDPISEHNRLYWYRQTLGQGPEFLTYFQNEAQLEKSRLLSDRFSAERPKGSFSTLEIQRTEQGDSAMYLCASSSLGQGGTGELFFGEGSRLTVL.

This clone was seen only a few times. The CDR3, as DNA: TGTGCCAGCAGTGAACCGCCCATTGAGCAGTTCTTC. It translates to CASSEPPIEQFF. The chain has TRBV2 and TRBJ2-1; D not resolved. V was cut by 2 bases and J by 9 bases, with 8 bases left in between. Germline CDR1 and CDR2: SNHLY and FYNNEI. This CDR3 spans 12 amino acids.

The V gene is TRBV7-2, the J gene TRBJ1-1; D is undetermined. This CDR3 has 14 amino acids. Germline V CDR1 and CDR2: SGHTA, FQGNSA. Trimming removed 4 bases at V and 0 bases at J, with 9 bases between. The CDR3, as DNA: TGTGCCAGCAGCTCTACTAAGATGAACACTGAAGCTTTCTTT. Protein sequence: CASSSTKMNTEAFF.

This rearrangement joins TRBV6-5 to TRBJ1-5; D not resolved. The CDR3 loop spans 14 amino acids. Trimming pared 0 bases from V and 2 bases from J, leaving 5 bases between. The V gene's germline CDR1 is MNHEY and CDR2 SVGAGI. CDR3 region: CASSYSFGNQPQHF. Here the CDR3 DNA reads TGTGCCAGCAGTTACTCGTTCGGCAATCAGCCCCAGCATTTT.

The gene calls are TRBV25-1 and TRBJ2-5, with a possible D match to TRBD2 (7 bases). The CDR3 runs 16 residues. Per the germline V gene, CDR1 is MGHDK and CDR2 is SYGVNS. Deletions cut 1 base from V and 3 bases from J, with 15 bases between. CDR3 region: CASSEWGLAEKETQYF. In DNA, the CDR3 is TGTGCCAGCAGTGAATGGGGGCTAGCGGAAAAAGAGACCCAGTACTTC.

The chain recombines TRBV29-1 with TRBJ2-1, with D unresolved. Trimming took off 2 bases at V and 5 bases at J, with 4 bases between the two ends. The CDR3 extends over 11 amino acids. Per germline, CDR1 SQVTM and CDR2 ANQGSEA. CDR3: CSVERDNEQFF. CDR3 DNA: TGCAGCGTTGAAAGGGACAATGAGCAGTTCTTC.

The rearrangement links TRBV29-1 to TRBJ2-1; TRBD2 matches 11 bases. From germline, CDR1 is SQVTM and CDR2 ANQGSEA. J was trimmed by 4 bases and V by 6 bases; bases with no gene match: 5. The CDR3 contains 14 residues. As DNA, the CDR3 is TGCAGCGTCATAGGACTAGCGGGTTACAATGAGCAGTTCTTC. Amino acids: CSVIGLAGYNEQFF.

CDR3 in amino acids: CASSTMSNQPQHF. CDR3 sequence (DNA): TGTGCCAGCAGTACCATGAGCAATCAGCCCCAGCATTTT. V usage is TRBV27 and J usage is TRBJ1-5; D is ambiguous. The V and J ends lost 5 bases and 1 base respectively, with 6 bases between them. The germline V gene encodes CDR1 MNHEY and CDR2 SMNVEV (reference sequence). The CDR3 extends over 13 amino acids.

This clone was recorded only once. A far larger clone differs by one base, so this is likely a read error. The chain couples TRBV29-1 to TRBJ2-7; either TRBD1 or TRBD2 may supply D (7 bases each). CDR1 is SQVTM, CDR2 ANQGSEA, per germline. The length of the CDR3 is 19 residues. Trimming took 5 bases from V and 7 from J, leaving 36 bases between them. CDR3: CSVTSPGGGSRTSYNEQYF. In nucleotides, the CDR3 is TGCAGCGTTACGTCCCCAGGGGGGGGTTCTCGGACATCCTACAATGAGCAGTACTTC.

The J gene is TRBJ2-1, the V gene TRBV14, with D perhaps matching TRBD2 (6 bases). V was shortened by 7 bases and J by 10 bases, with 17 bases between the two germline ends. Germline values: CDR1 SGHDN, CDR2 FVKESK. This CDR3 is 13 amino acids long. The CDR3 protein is CASTSDGGTEQFF. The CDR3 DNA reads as TGTGCCAGCACATCGGATGGGGGGACCGAGCAGTTCTTC.